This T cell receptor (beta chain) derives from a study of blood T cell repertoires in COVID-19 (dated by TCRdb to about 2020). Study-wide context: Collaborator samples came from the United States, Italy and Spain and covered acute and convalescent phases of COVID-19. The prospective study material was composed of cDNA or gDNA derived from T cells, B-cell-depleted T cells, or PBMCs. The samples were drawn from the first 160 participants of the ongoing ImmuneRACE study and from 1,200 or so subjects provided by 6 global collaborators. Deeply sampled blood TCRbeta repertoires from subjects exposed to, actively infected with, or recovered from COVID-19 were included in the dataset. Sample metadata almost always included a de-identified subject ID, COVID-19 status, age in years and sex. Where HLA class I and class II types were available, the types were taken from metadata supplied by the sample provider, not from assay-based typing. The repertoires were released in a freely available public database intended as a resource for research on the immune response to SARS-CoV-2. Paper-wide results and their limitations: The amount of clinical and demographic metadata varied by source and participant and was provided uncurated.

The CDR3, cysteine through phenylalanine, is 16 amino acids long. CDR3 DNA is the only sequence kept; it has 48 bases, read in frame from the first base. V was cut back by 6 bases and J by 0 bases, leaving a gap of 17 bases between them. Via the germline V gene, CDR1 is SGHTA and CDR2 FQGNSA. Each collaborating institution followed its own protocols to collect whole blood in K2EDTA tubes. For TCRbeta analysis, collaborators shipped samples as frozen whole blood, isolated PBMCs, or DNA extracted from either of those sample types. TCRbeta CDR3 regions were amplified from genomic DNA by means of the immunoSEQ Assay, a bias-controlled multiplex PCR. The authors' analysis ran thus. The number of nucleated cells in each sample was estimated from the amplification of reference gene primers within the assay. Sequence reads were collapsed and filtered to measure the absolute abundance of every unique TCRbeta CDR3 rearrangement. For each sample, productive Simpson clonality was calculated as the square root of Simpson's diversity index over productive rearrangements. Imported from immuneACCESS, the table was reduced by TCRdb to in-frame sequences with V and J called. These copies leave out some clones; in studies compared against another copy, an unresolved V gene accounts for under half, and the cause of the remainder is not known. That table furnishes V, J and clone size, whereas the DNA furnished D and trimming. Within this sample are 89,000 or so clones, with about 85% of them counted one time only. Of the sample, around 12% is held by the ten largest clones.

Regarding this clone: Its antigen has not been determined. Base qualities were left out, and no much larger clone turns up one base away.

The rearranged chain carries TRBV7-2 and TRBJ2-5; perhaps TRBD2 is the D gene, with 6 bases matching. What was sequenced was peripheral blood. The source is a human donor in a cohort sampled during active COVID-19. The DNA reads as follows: TGTGCCAGCAGTCTCCAAGGGGCGGGGTACCAAGAGACCCAGTACTTC. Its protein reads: CASSLQGAGYQETQYF. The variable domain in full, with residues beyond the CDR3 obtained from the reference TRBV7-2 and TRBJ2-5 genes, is GAGVSQSPSNKVTEKGKDVELRCDPISGHTALYWYRQSLGQGLEFLIYFQGNSAPDKSGLPSDRFSAERTGGSVSTLTIQRTQQEDSAVYLCASSLQGAGYQETQYFGPGTRLLVL.